This TCR beta chain was sequenced during a study of cytomegalovirus exposure and HLA in healthy donors. The PCR had 60 Vbeta and 13 Jbeta primers. Clones were read by immunoSEQ multiplex PCR, and TCRdb kept only the in-frame ones, dropping some. This sample has 210,000 or so clones, with under 80% found just once. Turning to this clone: Its target is unknown.

The V segment lost 0 bases and the J segment 8 bases; nucleotides outside the gene matches: 4. Germline V gene sequence: CDR1 GTSNPN, CDR2 SVGIG (reference sequence). The CDR3 is 13 residues long. Study-wide findings and caveats: A later analysis reportedly found that, within productive TCRs, an Asian-associated ancestry cluster had fewer N-insertions than the mean observed across the approximately 600 donors.

The chain carries TRBV30 and TRBJ2-1; 7 nucleotides match TRBD2. The sample consisted of PBMCs. The TCR sequence derives from a girl aged 2 to 9 in good health and CMV-seronegative. The CDR3 bases are TGTGCCTGGAGTGTACAGCGGGACCATGAGCAGTTCTTC. Protein product: CAWSVQRDHEQFF.